This T cell receptor (beta chain) was profiled in a study of Graves' ophthalmopathy and Graves' hyperthyroidism. Study summary: Sampling took place at initial diagnosis, with peripheral blood obtained before any treatment.

Points on this clonotype: Its antigen is as yet unknown.

Study-wide results and caveats: Ophthalmopathy versus stable hyperthyroidism: 13-signature model gave around 85% sensitivity, 65% to 82% specificity.

Trimming stripped 8 bases from V and 0 bases from J, with 8 bases between. The CDR3 sequence is 13 residues long. The V gene's germline CDR1 is MDHEN and CDR2 SYDVKM. Recruitment covered hyperthyroidism patients aged 18 to 65 whose new diagnosis was of under 2 months' duration. PBMCs originated in 10 ml of fresh peripheral blood. Using RNA transcripts, the TCR beta CDR3 regions were amplified. RT-PCR in the first round used HTBI primers; a second-round multiplex PCR followed. TCRdb redid the calling of the multiplex PCR reads with MiXCR, one entry per CDR3 protein. The table has about 620,000 distinct CDR3 sequences, about a fifth seen once.

The rearrangement joins TRBV28 to TRBJ2-4; D not certain. The receptor was derived from a woman aged 18 to 35 with stable Graves' hyperthyroidism. Some clones in this sample may be carry-over from other donors' samples. The material sequenced was peripheral blood. CDR3 protein: CASGLIAKNIQYF. The CDR3 coding sequence is TGTGCCAGCGGTCTGATAGCCAAAAACATTCAGTACTTC.